These T cell receptor beta chains were read from a single sample in a study of beta chain features in type 1 diabetes. Here immunoSEQ multiplex PCR was the method, and the copy in TCRdb shows in-frame clones only, minus some. The data contain 35,000 to 50,000 clones, approximately 48% of them singletons. Sequencing was done on a sample of stem cell memory CD4+ T cells from blood. The origin of the receptors is a woman in her 30s in good health. Both conserved end residues are trimmed from each CDR3.

TRBJ1-2 | TRBV19 | ASSIEEGYT
TRBJ2-1 | TRBV10-3 | ATRSEVFNEQF
TRBJ1-1 | TRBV4-1 | ASSQGWLAAITEAF
TRBJ1-2 | TRBV28 | ASRPGQALGYT
. | TRBV7-3 | ASSLQGDSYEQY
TRBJ2-5 | TRBV29-1 | SVDTSGEGETQY
TRBJ2-1 | TRBV29-1 | SAAGLAGANEQF
TRBJ1-1 | TRBV7-2 | ASSLVWGELNTEAF
TRBJ1-1 | TRBV6-5 | ASSYGTGYTEAF
TRBJ2-1 | TRBV11-2 | ASSRELLASNEQF
TRBJ2-7 | TRBV29-1 | SVESGGLQY
TRBJ1-5 | TRBV2 | ASNLMGSKPQH
TRBJ2-1 | TRBV28 | ASSPPLAGSYNEQF
TRBJ2-2 | TRBV9 | ASSVRGTTNTGELF
TRBJ2-1 | TRBV7-9 | ASPGYRAGAYNEQF
TRBJ2-7 | TRBV10-3 | AISKLAGEVTYEQY
TRBJ1-1 | TRBV7-2 | ASSPGGSTAEAF
TRBJ2-2 | TRBV10-3 | AISEPTGRGVGELF
TRBJ2-7 | TRBV4-1 | ASSQDPTPGLAGGLYEQY
TRBJ2-7 | TRBV28 | ASRLAGESYEQY
TRBJ2-1 | TRBV7-2 | ASSWTTSGSNEQF
TRBJ2-7 | TRBV5-6 | ASSSSPGSYEQY
TRBJ1-4 | TRBV30 | ACSPSYNEKLF
TRBJ2-7 | TRBV7-2 | ASSFRLAGVNEQY
TRBJ2-1 | TRBV10-3 | AISPLEGDEQF
TRBJ2-7 | TRBV7-9 | ASSDQGVDEQY
TRBJ2-7 | TRBV4-2 | ASSQEGTSGIPGGSYEQY
TRBJ2-1 | TRBV7-9 | ASSFDTYNEQF
TRBJ2-4 | TRBV23-1 | ASSQATGTTYDRAKNIQY
TRBJ1-2 | TRBV28 | ASSFAPFSAGYT
TRBJ1-2 | TRBV9 | ASSVEQGGGYT
TRBJ2-3 | TRBV28 | ASSGSGRAADTQY
TRBJ2-5 | TRBV25-1 | ASSEVGGETQY
TRBJ2-2 | TRBV5-1 | ASSFQGLTGGTGELF
TRBJ1-5 | TRBV18 | ASSQPEAQPQH
TRBJ1-5 | TRBV19 | ASSRGGLGQPQH
TRBJ2-5 | TRBV4-1 | ASSQREAYQETQY
TRBJ1-1 | TRBV18 | ASSPREGGGTEAF
TRBJ2-7 | TRBV5-4 | ASSEKTGAYEQY
TRBJ1-6 | TRBV28 | ASRGTDRKNSPLH
TRBJ2-7 | TRBV28 | ASSLVGGPYEQY
TRBJ2-3 | TRBV18 | ASSPFRETSTDTQY
TRBJ2-5 | TRBV14 | ASSPDRVGETQY
TRBJ2-3 | TRBV5-4 | ASSFPSGKDTQY
TRBJ2-7 | TRBV4-2 | ASSQESGLATPYEQY
TRBJ2-5 | TRBV18 | ASSPPFGSGKETQY
TRBJ2-7 | TRBV7-2 | ASSPGLRNSYEQY
TRBJ2-3 | TRBV25-1 | ASSEFTTSGSTDTQY
TRBJ1-6 | TRBV2 | ASSEETGSNSPLH
TRBJ2-7 | TRBV2 | ARRDRGHEQY
TRBJ1-1 | TRBV20-1 | SAGGTEAF
TRBJ1-2 | TRBV28 | ASSTPGTGRTNYGYT